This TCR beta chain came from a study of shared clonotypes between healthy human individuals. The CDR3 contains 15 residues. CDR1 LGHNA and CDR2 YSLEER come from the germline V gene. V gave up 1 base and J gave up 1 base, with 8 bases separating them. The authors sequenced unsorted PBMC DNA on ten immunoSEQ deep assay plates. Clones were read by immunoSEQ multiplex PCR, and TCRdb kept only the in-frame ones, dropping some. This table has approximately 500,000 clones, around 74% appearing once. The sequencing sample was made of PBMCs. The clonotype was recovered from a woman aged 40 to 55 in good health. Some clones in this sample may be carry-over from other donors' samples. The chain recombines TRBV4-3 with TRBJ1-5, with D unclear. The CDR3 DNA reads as TGCGCCAGCAGCCAAGCCCACAGAAGCAATCAGCCCCAGCATTTT. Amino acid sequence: CASSQAHRSNQPQHF.